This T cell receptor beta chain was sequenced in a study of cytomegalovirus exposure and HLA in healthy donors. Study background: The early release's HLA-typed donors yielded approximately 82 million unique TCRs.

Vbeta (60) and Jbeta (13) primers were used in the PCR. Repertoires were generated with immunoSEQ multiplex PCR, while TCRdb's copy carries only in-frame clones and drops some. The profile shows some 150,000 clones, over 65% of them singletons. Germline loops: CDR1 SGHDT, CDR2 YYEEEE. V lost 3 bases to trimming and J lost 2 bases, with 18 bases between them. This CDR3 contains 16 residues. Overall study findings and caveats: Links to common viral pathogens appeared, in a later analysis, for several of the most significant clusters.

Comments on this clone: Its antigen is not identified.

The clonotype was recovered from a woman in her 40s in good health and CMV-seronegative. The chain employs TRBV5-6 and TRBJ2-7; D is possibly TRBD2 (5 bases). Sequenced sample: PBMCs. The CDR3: CASSWAREEITYEQYF. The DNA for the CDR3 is TGTGCCAGCAGCTGGGCCCGGGAAGAGATCACCTACGAGCAGTACTTC.